The rows below give T cell receptor beta chains drawn from one sample of a study of cytomegalovirus exposure and HLA in healthy donors. Clones were sequenced by immunoSEQ multiplex PCR, and TCRdb holds only the in-frame ones, with some missing. Here the sample spans 50,000 to 70,000 clones, 70% to 75% being singletons. Sequencing was done on a sample of PBMCs. The receptor set was obtained from a man in his thirties or forties in good health and CMV-seropositive. Each CDR3 is given without its conserved first and last residue. A D gene is named only where the DNA matches it firmly. Size is omitted from some rows. Given values are once, few, many or a class for expanded clones.

V: TRBV5-1
D: .
size: .
J: TRBJ2-5
CDR3: ASSTDTPRETQY

V: TRBV11-3
D: TRBD1
size: once
J: TRBJ2-1
CDR3: ASSSRSGGEEQF

V: TRBV19
D: .
size: few
J: TRBJ1-3
CDR3: ASSTGTGNTIY

V: TRBV9
D: .
size: .
J: TRBJ2-2
CDR3: ASSVERAGELF

V: TRBV5-1
D: .
size: .
J: TRBJ1-6
CDR3: ASSLRSSYNSPLH

V: TRBV27
D: TRBD1
size: .
J: TRBJ1-2
CDR3: ASSRTGSGYT

V: TRBV9
D: .
size: .
J: TRBJ1-3
CDR3: ASSGGAGNTIY

V: TRBV4-1
D: .
size: .
J: TRBJ1-6
CDR3: ASSQVRGGTSYNSPLH

V: TRBV7-8
D: .
size: .
J: TRBJ1-1
CDR3: ASSLERTYRTPGMGYTEAF

V: TRBV4-3
D: TRBD2
size: .
J: TRBJ2-3
CDR3: ASSQGLAGGLDTQY

V: TRBV5-4
D: .
size: .
J: .
CDR3: ASSLGGLSSYEQY

V: TRBV28
D: TRBD1
size: .
J: TRBJ1-1
CDR3: ASSSRGHVVNTEAF

V: TRBV5-1
D: TRBD1
size: many
J: TRBJ2-7
CDR3: ASSLGQGSYEQY

V: TRBV15
D: TRBD1
size: .
J: TRBJ1-6
CDR3: ATSRSTGTGILGSYNSPLH

V: TRBV5-1
D: TRBD2
size: .
J: TRBJ2-2
CDR3: ASSQPSGGAFTGELF

V: TRBV4-3
D: .
size: few
J: TRBJ1-5
CDR3: ASSQGTSNSNQPQH

V: TRBV5-1
D: TRBD1
size: .
J: TRBJ1-4
CDR3: ASSLAPGGQLF

V: TRBV5-1
D: .
size: .
J: TRBJ1-1
CDR3: ASSLALEPRGAF

V: TRBV27
D: .
size: .
J: TRBJ2-7
CDR3: ASPKGRGGRHEQY

V: TRBV28
D: TRBD1
size: .
J: TRBJ2-7
CDR3: ASSKPGQGFYEQY

V: TRBV13
D: TRBD1
size: few
J: TRBJ1-1
CDR3: ASRDRAAEAF

V: TRBV11-2
D: TRBD1
size: .
J: TRBJ1-1
CDR3: ASSFGTANENTEAF

V: TRBV5-1
D: TRBD2
size: .
J: TRBJ2-3
CDR3: ASSPSGGGTDTQY

V: TRBV5-1
D: TRBD2
size: .
J: TRBJ2-1
CDR3: ASTKGAGGHNEQF

V: TRBV4-2
D: TRBD2
size: .
J: TRBJ2-5
CDR3: ASSQEGRGIQETQY

V: TRBV6-6
D: TRBD1
size: .
J: TRBJ1-3
CDR3: ASLKTGAGNTIY